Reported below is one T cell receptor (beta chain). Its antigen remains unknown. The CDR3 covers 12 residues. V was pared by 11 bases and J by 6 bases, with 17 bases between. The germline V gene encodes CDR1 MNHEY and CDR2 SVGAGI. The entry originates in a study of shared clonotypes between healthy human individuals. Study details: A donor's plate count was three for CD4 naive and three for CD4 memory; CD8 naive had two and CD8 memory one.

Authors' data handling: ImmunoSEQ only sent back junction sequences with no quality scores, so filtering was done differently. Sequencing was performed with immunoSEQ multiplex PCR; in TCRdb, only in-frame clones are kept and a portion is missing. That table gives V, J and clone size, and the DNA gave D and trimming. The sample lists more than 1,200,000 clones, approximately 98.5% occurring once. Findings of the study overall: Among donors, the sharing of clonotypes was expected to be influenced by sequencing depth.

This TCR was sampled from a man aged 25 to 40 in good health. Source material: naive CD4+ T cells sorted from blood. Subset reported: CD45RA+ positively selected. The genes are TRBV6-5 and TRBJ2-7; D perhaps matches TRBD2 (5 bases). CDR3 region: CASTPGIGEQYF. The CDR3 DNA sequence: TGTGCCTCAACCCCCGGGATTGGCGAGCAGTACTTC.